Below, 23 T cell receptor beta chains from the same sample are listed, as sequenced in a study of blood T cell repertoires in COVID-19. Only in-frame clones appear in the TCRdb table, and some are missing; sequencing was by immunoSEQ multiplex PCR. The table shows 150,000 to 200,000 clones, with 75% to 90% occurring only once. Specimen: peripheral blood. These receptors all come from a woman aged 65 to 85 with COVID-19, enrolled during active disease.

The V and J genes are TRBV15 and TRBJ2-1; 7 positions match TRBD1. Germline V CDR1 and CDR2: LNHNV, YYDKDF (reference sequence). CDR3 length: 16 amino acids. V shed 6 bases, J shed 9 bases, and the junction held 17 bases outside the gene matches. The DNA for the CDR3 is TGTGCCACCAGACCTATCGGGACACCTGCAGGGGGTGAGCAGTTCTTC. It codes for CATRPIGTPAGGEQFF.

This clone was seen ten or more times. This chain links TRBV4-2 with TRBJ2-7; possibly TRBD2 for D (6 bases). The CDR3 extends over 18 amino acids. Germline-derived CDR1 and CDR2 are LGHNA and YNFKEQ. Trimming pared 0 bases from V and 2 bases from J, leaving 20 bases between. The CDR3 reads CASSQEAHGAGVTYEQYF. The CDR3, as DNA: TGTGCCAGCAGCCAAGAGGCCCATGGAGCGGGCGTTACCTACGAGCAGTACTTC.

A few counts support this clone. V is TRBV5-5 and J is TRBJ2-1; tentative D call: TRBD2 (6 bases). The CDR3 totals 13 residues. Trimming took off 0 bases at V and 6 bases at J, with 7 bases between the two ends. The germline V gene has CDR1 SGHKS and CDR2 YYEKEE (reference sequence). The DNA for the CDR3 is TGTGCCAGCAGCTTGGTGGGGGGCAATGAGCAGTTCTTC. This sequence encodes CASSLVGGNEQFF.

The chain links TRBV11-2 to TRBJ2-5, with D unresolved. The CDR3 totals 12 residues. Trimming cost V 1 base and J 5 bases, with 5 bases left between them. The germline V gene has CDR1 SGHAT and CDR2 FQNNGV. CDR3 nucleotide sequence: TGTGCCAGCAGCTTAGGCGCCGAGACCCAGTACTTC. This gives the protein CASSLGAETQYF.

CDR3 in DNA: TGTGCCAGCAGTCAACTAGCGGGAGCCGGCATTCAGTACTTC. Translating it yields CASSQLAGAGIQYF. The chain is built from TRBV6-6 and TRBJ2-4; TRBD2 aligns across 11 bases. Germline loops: CDR1 MNHNY, CDR2 SVGAGI (reference sequence). V shed 5 bases, J shed 9 bases, and the junction held 6 bases outside the gene matches. The CDR3 runs 14 residues.

The chain carries TRBV9 and TRBJ1-6; no clear D gene. The CDR3 totals 15 residues. Per germline, CDR1 SGDLS and CDR2 YYNGEE. Deletions cut 1 base from V and 8 bases from J, with 13 bases between. The DNA of the CDR3 is TGTGCCAGCAGCGTATCCCCGGGGTGGGATTCACCCCTCCACTTT. It translates to CASSVSPGWDSPLHF.

The gene calls are TRBV4-3 and TRBJ2-7; weak D call: TRBD2 (6 bases). Trimming pared 0 bases from V and 2 bases from J, leaving 17 bases between. This CDR3 has 17 residues. Germline CDR1 is LGHNA and CDR2 is YSLEER. The CDR3 protein is CASSQDRSASEPYEQYF. For the CDR3, the DNA is TGCGCCAGCAGCCAAGATCGAAGCGCTAGCGAACCCTACGAGCAGTACTTC.

The chain couples TRBV18 to TRBJ2-7; TRBD1 is a possible D gene (5 bases). This CDR3 spans 14 amino acids. V was clipped by 1 base and J by 2 bases, with 9 bases between them. Per germline, CDR1 KGHSH and CDR2 LQKENI. CDR3 sequence: CASSPLKGPYEQYF. The CDR3 DNA reads as TGTGCCAGCTCACCACTTAAGGGGCCCTACGAGCAGTACTTC.

This clone showed up just once. The chain couples TRBV7-2 to TRBJ2-3; 10 nucleotides match TRBD2. The ends lost 5 bases at V and 6 bases at J; junction bases unmatched: 8. CDR1 is SGHTA, CDR2 FQGNSA, per germline. CDR3 length: 15 amino acids. CDR3 loop: CASSPEREGRDTQYF. In DNA form, the CDR3 reads TGTGCCAGCAGCCCCGAGCGGGAGGGCCGGGATACGCAGTATTTT.

This clone was observed once. V is TRBV7-2 and J is TRBJ2-2, with D possibly TRBD1 on 6 matching bases. Trimming shortened V by 3 bases and J by 1 base, and 15 bases separated the two germline ends. Germline lookup yields CDR1 SGHTA and CDR2 FQGNSA. The CDR3 is 17 amino acids. The CDR3 DNA reads as TGTGCCAGCAGCTTTGCCCCCGGGACAAGGAACACCGGGGAGCTGTTTTTT. Its protein is CASSFAPGTRNTGELFF.

The CDR3 bases are TGTGCCAGCAGCCAAATCTCGGGACAGTCGTCTGGAAACACCATATATTTT. It encodes CASSQISGQSSGNTIYF. The chain employs TRBV5-4 and TRBJ1-3; 7 bases match TRBD1. CDR1 SGHNT and CDR2 YYREEE come from the germline V gene (reference sequence). Germline trimming cut 4 bases from V and 1 base from J; bases unmatched to any gene: 11. The CDR3 sequence is 17 residues long.

The chain recombines TRBV18 with TRBJ2-7, with TRBD2 as a possible D gene (7 bases). With 2 bases removed from V and 6 bases from J, the gap between germline ends came to 20 bases. The CDR3 has 16 residues. Per germline, CDR1 KGHSH and CDR2 LQKENI. CDR3 sequence reads: CASSPRSLAGEGEQYF. In DNA, the CDR3 is TGTGCCAGCTCACCAAGAAGTCTAGCAGGGGAGGGCGAGCAGTACTTC.

V is TRBV15 and J is TRBJ2-2; TRBD1 is a possible D gene (5 bases). V lost 5 bases to trimming and J lost 2 bases, with 12 bases between them. From germline, CDR1 is LNHNV and CDR2 YYDKDF (reference sequence). The CDR3 consists of 15 residues. The CDR3, as DNA: TGTGCCACCAGCCTTGGGGCCTTCAACACCGGGGAGCTGTTTTTT. This sequence encodes CATSLGAFNTGELFF.

The V gene is TRBV7-2, the J gene TRBJ1-4; no definite D call. CDR1 and CDR2 from the germline V gene are SGHTA and FQGNSA. Trimming shortened V by 6 bases and J by 4 bases, and 9 bases separated the two germline ends. The CDR3 has 13 amino acids. The DNA of the CDR3 is TGTGCCAGCAGAGCCGGGAGTAATGAAAAACTGTTTTTT. Amino acids: CASRAGSNEKLFF.

This clone was detected only a few times. The chain carries TRBV6-8 and TRBJ1-5; possibly TRBD1 for D (5 bases). Germline V lookup: CDR1 MNHGY, CDR2 SAAAGT. The V and J ends lost 5 bases and 6 bases respectively, with 14 bases between them. CDR3 size: 14 residues. The CDR3 here is CASSLRQGGQPQHF. The DNA for the CDR3 is TGTGCCAGCAGTCTGCGGCAGGGCGGTCAGCCCCAGCATTTT.

This rearrangement joins TRBV5-1 to TRBJ2-2; D perhaps matches TRBD2 (5 bases). Germline V gene lookup returns CDR1 SGHRS and CDR2 YFSETQ. V lost 1 base, J lost 8 bases, and 12 bases lay in between. The CDR3 covers 14 residues. CDR3 nucleotide sequence: TGCGCCAGCAGCTTGACTAGTAATGTGGGGGAGCTGTTTTTT. It codes for CASSLTSNVGELFF.

This clone was counted once. This chain uses TRBV18 with TRBJ2-7, with D tentatively TRBD1 (8 bases). This CDR3 spans 13 amino acids. The V end lost 5 bases, the J end lost 4 bases, and 12 bases lay between the germline ends. Germline CDR1 and CDR2: KGHSH and LQKENI. The CDR3 DNA sequence: TGTGCCAGCTCAGGGGGGGACAGGTACGAGCAGTACTTC. It translates to CASSGGDRYEQYF.

The chain has TRBV9 and TRBJ1-3; 9 bases align to TRBD1. Germline lookup yields CDR1 SGDLS and CDR2 YYNGEE. The CDR3 extends over 16 amino acids. J lost 8 bases, V lost 3 bases, and 12 bases had no gene match. CDR3 DNA: TGTGCCAGCAGCGCTGGCCGGGACAGGGCATTGGACACCATATATTTT. It translates to CASSAGRDRALDTIYF.

Remarks on this clone: The sample contains more than one DNA sequence encoding this CDR3. V is TRBV15 and J is TRBJ2-1, with TRBD2 identical over 7 bases. Unmatched junction bases numbered 2, after V lost 0 bases and J lost 3 bases. Germline V CDR1 and CDR2: LNHNV, YYDKDF (reference sequence). The CDR3 spans 15 residues. The DNA for the CDR3 is TGTGCCACCAGCAGAGACCGCGGGAGCTACAATGAGCAGTTCTTC. It is translated as CATSRDRGSYNEQFF. Using reference TRBV15 and TRBJ2-1 for the parts outside the CDR3, the full variable domain is DAMVIQNPRYQVTQFGKPVTLSCSQTLNHNVMYWYQQKSSQAPKLLFHYYDKDFNNEADTPDNFQSRRPNTSFCFLDIRSPGLGDTAMYLCATSRDRGSYNEQFFGPGTRLTVL.

V and J are TRBV18 and TRBJ1-1; tentatively, D is TRBD1 (6 bases). Looked up from germline, CDR1 is KGHSH and CDR2 is LQKENI. V gave up 2 bases and J gave up 5 bases, with 15 bases separating them. This CDR3 has 15 amino acids. The CDR3 reads CASSPSSGDGTEAFF. The CDR3 DNA sequence: TGTGCCAGCTCACCATCTTCAGGGGACGGGACTGAAGCTTTCTTT.

In this sample, this clone turned up once. The rearrangement links TRBV16 to TRBJ2-2; weak D call: TRBD2 (5 bases). The CDR3 contains 12 residues. Trimming took off 6 bases at V and 5 bases at J, with 7 bases between the two ends. CDR1 KGHSY and CDR2 FQNENV come from the germline V gene. This CDR3 reads CASRPGTGELFF. The CDR3, as DNA: TGTGCCAGCAGACCGGGAACCGGGGAGCTGTTTTTT.

This chain joins TRBV18 and TRBJ2-1; 12 bases match TRBD2. Trimming cost V 5 bases and J 2 bases; bases outside gene matches: 7. The CDR3 length is 17 residues. CDR1 is KGHSH and CDR2 is LQKENI in the germline V gene. CDR3 amino acids: CASSSLSSGRAYNEQFF. The CDR3 coding sequence is TGTGCCAGCTCATCCTTATCTAGCGGGAGGGCCTACAATGAGCAGTTCTTC.

This clone was seen only a few times. The chain joins TRBV24-1 to TRBJ1-2, with TRBD1 as a possible D gene (6 bases). From germline, CDR1 is KGHDR and CDR2 SFDVKD. This CDR3 comprises 15 residues. V shed 4 bases and J shed 6 bases, with 17 bases lying between them. The CDR3 protein is CATSDSGEGRNGYTF. CDR3 coding DNA: TGTGCCACCAGTGACTCAGGGGAGGGTAGGAATGGCTACACCTTC.